A selection of T cell receptor beta chains follows, all from one sample in a study of somatic mutations in cytotoxic T cells in rheumatoid arthritis. Here immunoSEQ multiplex PCR was the method, and the copy in TCRdb shows in-frame clones only, minus some. The sample lists roughly 14,000 clones, around 90% occurring once. Input material: CD4+ T cells sorted from blood. The receptors were sampled from a man between 70 and 80 years old with rheumatoid arthritis. Both conserved end residues are part of each CDR3. The D gene is left open where the match is weak. Clone size appears in some rows only: once, few, many, or a class for an expanded clone.

V,D,J,size,DNA,CDR3
TRBV6-5,.,TRBJ1-5,.,TGTGCCAGCAGGAAGGACAGAGTAAATCAGCCCCAGCATTTT,CASRKDRVNQPQHF
TRBV11-2,.,TRBJ2-7,.,TGTGCCAGCAGGCGGGACGGCTACGAGCAGTACTTC,CASRRDGYEQYF
TRBV5-1,TRBD2,TRBJ2-7,.,TGCGCCAGCAGCTTGTTCCCGGCTAGCGGGATAATCGAGCAGTACTTC,CASSLFPASGIIEQYF
TRBV2,.,TRBJ2-6,.,TGTGCCAGCAATGAACAGGGAAGCTCTGGGGCCAACGTCCTGACTTTC,CASNEQGSSGANVLTF
TRBV6-6,.,TRBJ1-6,.,TGTGCCAGCAGTTACCAGCCGGCAGGGAAGATTTCACCCCTCCACTTT,CASSYQPAGKISPLHF
TRBV5-1,TRBD1,TRBJ1-4,.,TGCGCCAGCAGCAGGGGACAGGGGGCTGCTAATGAAAAACTGTTTTTT,CASSRGQGAANEKLFF
TRBV2,.,TRBJ2-1,.,TGTGCCAGCAGCCGGGACTTCAATGAGCAGTTCTTC,CASSRDFNEQFF
TRBV5-5,.,TRBJ2-5,.,TGTGCCAGCAGCCTACGACTAAGTATTATTGTAGAGACCCAGTACTTC,CASSLRLSIIVETQYF
TRBV5-1,TRBD1,TRBJ1-2,.,TGCGCCAGCAGCCTGACAGGGACCAACTATGGCTACACCTTC,CASSLTGTNYGYTF
TRBV10-1,.,TRBJ2-5,.,TGCGCCAGCAGCCTACAGGGATCGGGGACCCAGTACTTC,CASSLQGSGTQYF
TRBV29-1,TRBD2,TRBJ2-1,.,TGCAGTGGGGGGACTAGCGAATACAATGAGCAGTTCTTC,CSGGTSEYNEQFF
TRBV4-1,TRBD1,TRBJ1-5,.,TGCGCCAGCAGCCCACAGGACAGGGAAGCGAGCAATCAGCCCCAGCATTTT,CASSPQDREASNQPQHF
TRBV7-2,.,TRBJ2-3,.,TGTGCCAGCAGCTTAAACTCCTACACAGATACGCAGTATTTT,CASSLNSYTDTQYF
TRBV5-1,.,TRBJ2-5,.,TGCGCCAGCAGCTACCAAACAGGGCCCCAGTACTTC,CASSYQTGPQYF
TRBV6-5,TRBD1,TRBJ1-2,.,TGTGCCAGCAGAACCTCCGGGACAGGGATCTATGGCTACACCTTC,CASRTSGTGIYGYTF
TRBV6-1,TRBD1,TRBJ1-1,.,TGTGCCAGCAGTGGCTGGACAGGCCCGAACACTGAAGCTTTCTTT,CASSGWTGPNTEAFF
TRBV18,TRBD1,TRBJ1-4,.,TGTGCCAGCTCACCACCCAATCCCGGGGGGACAGGGGACAAACTGTTTTTT,CASSPPNPGGTGDKLFF
TRBV11-3,TRBD1,TRBJ1-4,.,TGTGCCAGCAGCCGGGACAGGGACGGCGAAAAACTGTTTTTT,CASSRDRDGEKLFF
TRBV10-2,TRBD2,TRBJ2-7,.,TGCGCCAGCAGTACTGGGGGACTAGCGGGGGGGCCCTTGTACGAGCAGTACTTC,CASSTGGLAGGPLYEQYF
TRBV12-5,TRBD1,TRBJ1-1,.,TGTGCTAGTGCACTTACGACAGGGCCTGAAGCTTTCTTT,CASALTTGPEAFF
TRBV5-1,.,TRBJ1-2,once,TGCGCCAGCAGCTCCCCGGGGCGCAGGGGTTATGATGGCTACACCTTC,CASSSPGRRGYDGYTF
TRBV5-6,.,TRBJ1-1,.,TGTGCCAGCAGCCCACAGGGAACCCAAGCTGAAGCTTTCTTT,CASSPQGTQAEAFF
TRBV2,TRBD1,TRBJ2-2,.,TGTGCCAGCAGGTCCGGGACAGTAAACACCGGGGAGCTGTTTTTT,CASRSGTVNTGELFF
TRBV7-3,TRBD2,TRBJ2-1,.,TGTGCCAGCAGCTTATATCGGGAGGGCCATGAGCAGTTCTTC,CASSLYREGHEQFF
TRBV6-1,.,TRBJ2-7,.,TGTGCCAGCAGTGAAAGTGGGCAGTGGCCCTACGAGCAGTACTTC,CASSESGQWPYEQYF
TRBV18,.,TRBJ2-2,.,TGTGCCAGCTCACCCTCCCGGGATTTGGCCGGGGAGCTGTTTTTT,CASSPSRDLAGELFF
TRBV10-3,TRBD2,TRBJ2-7,.,TGTGCCATCAGTGAGGCAGGGAGGGCTGGGGAGCAGTACTTC,CAISEAGRAGEQYF
TRBV5-4,.,TRBJ1-5,.,TGTGCCAGCAGCTTTCAGGGGAATCAGCCCCAGCATTTT,CASSFQGNQPQHF
TRBV11-2,TRBD2,TRBJ2-3,.,TGTGCCAGCAGCCCCGGGACTATCACGGTGAATACGCAGTATTTT,CASSPGTITVNTQYF
TRBV7-6,TRBD1,TRBJ2-1,.,TGTGCCAGCAGCTACAGGGGGAAGGATGAGCAGTTCTTC,CASSYRGKDEQFF
TRBV4-1,.,TRBJ2-7,.,TGCGCCAGCAGCCAGCCGGATTTCCGAAGCGGCTACGAGCAGTACTTC,CASSQPDFRSGYEQYF
TRBV11-1,.,TRBJ2-5,.,TGTGCCAGCAGTTTTAACGCAGGGAAAGAGACCCAGTACTTC,CASSFNAGKETQYF
TRBV7-3,TRBD1,TRBJ1-1,.,TGTGCCAGCGGACAGGGTCCGAACACTGAAGCTTTCTTT,CASGQGPNTEAFF
TRBV19,TRBD1,TRBJ2-1,.,TGTGCCAGTAGTTTGGGACAGGGGCACAATGAGCAGTTCTTC,CASSLGQGHNEQFF
TRBV4-1,TRBD1,TRBJ1-1,.,TGCGCCAGCAGCCTTTCCGGGACAGCTGGTGAAGCTTTCTTT,CASSLSGTAGEAFF
TRBV5-1,TRBD1,TRBJ1-5,.,TGCGCCAGCAGCTCTGGGACAGGAGTAAATCAGCCCCAGCATTTT,CASSSGTGVNQPQHF
TRBV5-1,.,TRBJ2-1,.,TGCGCCAGCAGCTTGGGGCTAGTTTTTAGGGGTGAGCAGTTCTTC,CASSLGLVFRGEQFF
TRBV7-9,.,TRBJ2-7,.,TGTGCCAGCAGCTCCCAGGTCGGGGGCGAGCAGTACTTC,CASSSQVGGEQYF
TRBV19,TRBD1,TRBJ2-7,.,TGTGCCAGTAGTATAGCCGTGACAGGGGGGGTCTACGAGCAGTACTTC,CASSIAVTGGVYEQYF
TRBV6-1,.,TRBJ1-2,.,TGTGCCAGCAGTGATTATGGGAGGGAGGATTATGGCTACACCTTC,CASSDYGREDYGYTF
TRBV6-1,TRBD1,TRBJ2-7,.,TGTGCCAGCAGTGATGGTCGACAGGGGAGTAACGAGCAGTACTTC,CASSDGRQGSNEQYF
TRBV6-5,TRBD2,TRBJ2-7,.,TGTGCCAGCAGTTATTCGACTAGCGGGGCCTACGAGCAGTACTTC,CASSYSTSGAYEQYF
TRBV30,TRBD1,TRBJ2-6,.,TGTGCCTGGAGCGACTTCACAGGGGCCGGGGCCAACGTCCTGACTTTC,CAWSDFTGAGANVLTF
TRBV7-2,TRBD1,TRBJ2-5,.,TGTGCCAGCAGCCCCAGGGGGACCCTACAGTACTTC,CASSPRGTLQYF
TRBV20-1,.,TRBJ1-1,.,TGCAGTGCTAACTACGGCCCCCGGGCTTTCTTT,CSANYGPRAFF
TRBV11-2,.,TRBJ1-1,.,TGTGCCACCCCACCGGCAGGGCAGGTTGCTGGTCGCACTGAAGCTTTCTTT,CATPPAGQVAGRTEAFF
TRBV5-1,TRBD2,TRBJ2-7,.,TGCGCCAGCAGCATAAGCGCGGGAGCTTATGAGCAGTACTTC,CASSISAGAYEQYF
TRBV30,TRBD1,TRBJ2-1,once,TGTGCCTGGAGTCGGGACCCAGGGGGTCGGTTCTTC,CAWSRDPGGRFF
TRBV28,.,TRBJ2-7,few,TGTGCCAGCAGTTCACTCGGGTTGTCCGACTACGAGCAGTACTTC,CASSSLGLSDYEQYF
TRBV6-6,TRBD1,TRBJ2-7,.,TGTGCCAGCAGTTACGGGGGACAGGCGGCCTCCTACGAGCAGTACTTC,CASSYGGQAASYEQYF
TRBV5-4,TRBD2,TRBJ2-1,once,TGTGCCAGCAGCTTGGGTGGTAGCGGGCGCCACAATGAGCAGTTCTTC,CASSLGGSGRHNEQFF
TRBV27,TRBD2,TRBJ2-1,.,TGTGCCAGCAGGGGACTAGCGGCGCCGAGCTCCTACAATGAGCAGTTCTTC,CASRGLAAPSSYNEQFF
TRBV30,TRBD1,TRBJ1-6,.,TGTGCCTGGAGGGGGGACAGGGCCGCCTATAATTCACCCCTCCACTTT,CAWRGDRAAYNSPLHF
TRBV4-1,TRBD2,TRBJ2-7,few,TGCGCCAGCAGCCAAGGGGACTACACCTACGAGCAGTACTTC,CASSQGDYTYEQYF
TRBV5-4,TRBD1,TRBJ1-2,.,TGTGCCAGCAGCCACCGGGACAGCTACTATGGCTACACCTTC,CASSHRDSYYGYTF
TRBV10-1,.,TRBJ1-4,.,TGCGCCAGCCGAGGGGGGGGCGCGGAAAAACTGTTTTTT,CASRGGGAEKLFF
TRBV30,TRBD1,TRBJ1-5,.,TGTGCCTGGGCCGGGACAGGGGGCAATCAGCCCCAGCATTTT,CAWAGTGGNQPQHF
TRBV2,.,TRBJ1-1,once,TGTGCCAGCTCCGGGGGGGAGGGCACTGAAGCTTTCTTT,CASSGGEGTEAFF
TRBV10-2,.,TRBJ1-5,.,TGCGCCAGCAGTGATTTCAGGGTAGGCGATCAGCCCCAGCATTTT,CASSDFRVGDQPQHF